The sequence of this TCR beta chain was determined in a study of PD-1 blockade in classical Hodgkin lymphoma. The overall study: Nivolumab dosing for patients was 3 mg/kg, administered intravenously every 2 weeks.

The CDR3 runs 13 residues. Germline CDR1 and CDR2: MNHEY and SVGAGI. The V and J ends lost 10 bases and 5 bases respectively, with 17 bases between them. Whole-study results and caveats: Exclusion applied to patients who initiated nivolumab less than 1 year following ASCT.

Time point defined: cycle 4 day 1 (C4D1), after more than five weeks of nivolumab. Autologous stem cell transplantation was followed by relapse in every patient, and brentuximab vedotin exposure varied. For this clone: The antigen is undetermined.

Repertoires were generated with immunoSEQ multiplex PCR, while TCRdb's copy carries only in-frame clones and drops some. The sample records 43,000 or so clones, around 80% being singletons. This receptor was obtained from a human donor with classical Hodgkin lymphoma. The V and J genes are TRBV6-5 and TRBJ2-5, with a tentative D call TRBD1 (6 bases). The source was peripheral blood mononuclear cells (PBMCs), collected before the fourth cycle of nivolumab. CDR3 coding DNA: TGTGCCACCTGCCCAGGGGCGGTCGAGACCCAGTACTTC. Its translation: CATCPGAVETQYF.